This T cell receptor beta chain derives from a study of control samples from healthy donors and cancer patients (dated by TCRdb to about 2020). Measured from the cysteine to the phenylalanine, the CDR3 is 15 residues long. Kept here is only the CDR3 DNA, which spans 45 bases and is read in frame from base 1. Between the V and J ends, shortened by 0 bases and 4 bases respectively, the junction contains 12 bases. Sequences LGHNA (CDR1) and YSLEER (CDR2) are obtained from the germline V gene. The library was made by the immunoSEQ multiplex PCR assay. The immuneACCESS repertoire file appears here via TCRdb, limited to in-frame rearrangements. These files lack a portion of the clones; in checked studies, under half of the deficit traces to unresolved V genes, and the cause of the others is not known. Counted in this sample were more than 85,000 clones; around 85% of them appeared once. Of the sample, 38% is held by the ten largest clones.

In the case of this clone: Its recognized antigen is unknown. Per-nucleotide qualities are absent, and no much larger clonotype sits a single base away.

Sequencing was done on a sample of PBMCs. The rearrangement joined TRBV4-3 to TRBJ1-1; matching of 5 bases hints at TRBD1 as the D gene. The receptor was derived from a man between 65 and 79 years old with lung cancer. CDR3 protein: CASSQEWGYVTEAFF. The DNA reads TGCGCCAGCAGCCAAGAATGGGGGTATGTCACTGAAGCTTTCTTT.